Included here is one TCR beta chain sequence, with context. Primers: 60 Vbeta forward and 13 Jbeta reverse. Method: immunoSEQ multiplex PCR; TCRdb's copy keeps in-frame clones and lacks some. Of about 120,000 clones detected, 70% to 80% appear once; the ten largest clones hold roughly 2.7%. The sample comes from a study of cytomegalovirus exposure and HLA in healthy donors. J was trimmed by 2 bases and V by 5 bases; bases with no gene match: 6. The CDR3 consists of 14 residues. Germline CDR1 reads SGHNT; CDR2 reads YYREEE (reference sequence). The sequence derives from a female donor in good health and CMV-seronegative. Source material: PBMCs. The chain employs TRBV5-4 and TRBJ1-2, with TRBD1 matching over 7 bases. CDR3 region: CASREGQRNYGYTF. The CDR3 region has the DNA TGTGCCAGCAGAGAGGGACAGCGAAACTATGGCTACACCTTC.